This T cell receptor beta chain was sequenced during a study of T cell responses to AZD1222 COVID-19 vaccine. Repertoires were generated with immunoSEQ multiplex PCR, while TCRdb's copy carries only in-frame clones and drops some. The data contain about 110,000 clones, 90% to 95% of them singletons. As concerns this clone: Additional DNA sequences in this sample encode the identical CDR3.

The germline CDR1 and CDR2 sequences are LGHDT and YNNKEL (reference sequence). This CDR3 has 12 residues. Trimming removed 0 bases from V and 4 bases from J, with 4 bases in between. The sequence came from an adult in good health. The sample in question was peripheral blood, obtained on day 0 of AZD1222 vaccination. The chain employs TRBV3-1 (or the pseudogene TRBV3-2) and TRBJ2-7; no clear D. The CDR3 DNA is TGTGCCAGCAGCCAAGATTTGTACGAGCAGTACTTC. It yields the protein CASSQDLYEQYF.